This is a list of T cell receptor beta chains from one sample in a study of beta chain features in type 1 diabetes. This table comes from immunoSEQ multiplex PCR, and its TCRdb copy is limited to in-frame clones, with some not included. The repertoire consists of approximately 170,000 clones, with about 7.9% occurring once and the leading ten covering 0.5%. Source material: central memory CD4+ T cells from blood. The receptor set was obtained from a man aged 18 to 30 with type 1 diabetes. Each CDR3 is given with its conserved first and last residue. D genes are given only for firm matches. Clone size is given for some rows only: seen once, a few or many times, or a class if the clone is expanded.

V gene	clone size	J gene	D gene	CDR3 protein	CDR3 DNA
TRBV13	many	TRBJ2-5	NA	CASSSTPGETQYF	TGTGCCAGCAGCTCCACCCCGGGGGAGACCCAGTACTTC
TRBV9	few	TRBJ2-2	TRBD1	CASSVQLGQGAGELFF	TGTGCCAGCAGCGTTCAACTTGGACAGGGGGCCGGGGAGCTGTTTTTT
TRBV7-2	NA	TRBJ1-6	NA	CASSPGPGVSPLHF	TGTGCCAGCAGCCCCGGACCAGGGGTATCACCCCTCCACTTT
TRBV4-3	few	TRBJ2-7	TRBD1	CASSQELGDRRDRVVYEQYF	TGCGCCAGCAGCCAAGAATTGGGAGATCGCCGGGACAGGGTTGTGTACGAGCAGTACTTC
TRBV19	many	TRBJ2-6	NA	CASSLYGHSGANVLTF	TGTGCCAGTTCCTTGTACGGACACTCTGGGGCCAACGTCCTGACTTTC
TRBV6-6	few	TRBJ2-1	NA	CASSYRVSSYNEQFF	TGTGCCAGCAGTTATAGAGTGAGCTCCTACAATGAGCAGTTCTTC
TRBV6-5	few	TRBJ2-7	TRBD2	CASSYSNGGGYEQYF	TGTGCCAGCAGTTACTCGAATGGGGGGGGATACGAGCAGTACTTC
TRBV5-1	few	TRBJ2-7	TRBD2	CASSQSIALAGATYEQYF	TGCGCCAGCAGCCAATCTATTGCGCTAGCGGGAGCTACCTACGAGCAGTACTTC
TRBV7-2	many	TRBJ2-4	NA	CASSFDRGTLAKNIQYF	TGTGCCAGCAGCTTTGACCGGGGTACCCTAGCCAAAAACATTCAGTACTTC
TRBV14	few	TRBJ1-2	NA	CASSQGQVYGYTF	TGTGCCAGCAGCCAAGGGCAGGTCTATGGCTACACCTTC
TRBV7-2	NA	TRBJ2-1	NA	CASRRDTYNEQFF	TGTGCCAGCAGACGGGACACCTACAATGAGCAGTTCTTC
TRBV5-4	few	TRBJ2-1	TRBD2	CASSEGTSGRAGGEQFF	TGTGCCAGCAGCGAGGGGACTAGCGGGAGGGCTGGGGGTGAGCAGTTCTTC
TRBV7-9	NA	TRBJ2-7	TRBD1	CASRRTGVTYEQYF	TGTGCCAGCAGAAGGACAGGGGTCACCTACGAGCAGTACTTC
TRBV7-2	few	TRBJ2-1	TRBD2	CASSRGLADNEQFF	TGTGCCAGCAGCCGAGGACTAGCGGACAATGAGCAGTTCTTC
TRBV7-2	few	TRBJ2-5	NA	CASSLGFLGRIQETQYF	TGTGCCAGCAGCTTAGGCTTCCTGGGCCGGATCCAAGAGACCCAGTACTTC
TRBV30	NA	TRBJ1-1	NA	CAWRGDTEAFF	TGTGCCTGGAGGGGAGACACTGAAGCTTTCTTT
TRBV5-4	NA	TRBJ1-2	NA	CASRVAGSNYGYTF	TGTGCCAGCAGGGTGGCAGGGTCCAACTATGGCTACACCTTC
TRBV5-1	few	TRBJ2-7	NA	CASSLDAGGYYEQYF	TGCGCCAGCAGCTTGGATGCAGGGGGGTACTACGAGCAGTACTTC
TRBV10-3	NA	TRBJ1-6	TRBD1	CAITREGAGSPLHF	TGTGCCATCACCCGAGAGGGGGCAGGATCACCCCTCCACTTT
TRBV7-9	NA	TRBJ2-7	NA	CASSLGAPPYEQYF	TGTGCCAGCAGCTTAGGGGCTCCCCCCTACGAGCAGTACTTC
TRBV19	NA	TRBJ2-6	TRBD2	CASSPGLAGSGANVLTF	TGTGCCAGTAGTCCGGGACTAGCGGGATCAGGGGCCAACGTCCTGACTTTC
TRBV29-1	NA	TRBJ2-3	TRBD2	CSVATSGRADTQYF	TGCAGCGTTGCGACTAGCGGGAGGGCAGATACGCAGTATTTT
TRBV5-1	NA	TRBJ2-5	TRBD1	CASSLATGVETQYF	TGCGCCAGCAGCTTGGCCACAGGGGTCGAGACCCAGTACTTC
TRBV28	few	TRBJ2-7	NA	CASRIGGAYEQYF	TGTGCCAGCAGGATTGGAGGGGCATACGAGCAGTACTTC
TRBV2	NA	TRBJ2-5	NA	CASTPTGPRRYF	TGTGCCAGCACTCCGACAGGCCCCCGCCGGTACTTC
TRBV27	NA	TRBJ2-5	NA	CASSPYRSQYETQYF	TGTGCCAGCAGTCCTTACAGGAGTCAGTATGAGACCCAGTACTTC
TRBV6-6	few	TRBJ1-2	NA	CASSYGGGYGYTF	TGTGCCAGCAGTTACGGGGGAGGCTATGGCTACACCTTC
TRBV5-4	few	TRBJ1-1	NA	CASSLDRYTEAFF	TGTGCCAGCAGCTTAGATCGGTACACTGAAGCTTTCTTT
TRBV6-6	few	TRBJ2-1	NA	CASSYSRVYNEQFF	TGTGCCAGCAGTTACTCGAGGGTCTACAATGAGCAGTTCTTC
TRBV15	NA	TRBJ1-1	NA	CATGKGQNTEAFF	TGTGCCACGGGGAAGGGACAGAACACTGAAGCTTTCTTT
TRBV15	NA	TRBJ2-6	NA	CATSRDLRTSGANVLTF	TGTGCCACCAGCAGAGACTTAAGGACTTCTGGGGCCAACGTCCTGACTTTC